The 27 T cell receptor beta chains below were found in one sample sequenced in a study of vaccination and CD4 T cells after COVID-19. Their antigens remain unidentified. Treatment noted: roughly nine-day PBMC culture with coronavirus spike peptide pools or control peptides (ViraFEST assay). At the Johns Hopkins FTIC core, DNA taken from cultured CD4+ T cells was sequenced by way of the Oncomine TCR Beta short-read assay. TCRdb re-analysed the PCR reads in MiXCR, keeping a single row per CDR3 protein. The data contain some 8,600 distinct CDR3 sequences, 60% of them singletons. Sequencing was carried out using CD4+ T cells from blood, cultured in vitro. These receptors all stem from a human donor who had recovered from COVID-19.

This clonotype has only a few counts. The chain joins TRBV2 to TRBJ1-2; D is unresolved. Per the germline V gene, CDR1 is SNHLY and CDR2 is FYNNEI. The CDR3 contains 13 residues. V shed 3 bases and J shed 4 bases, with 9 bases lying between them. The CDR3 bases are TGTGCCAGCAGTGACAGCGCCGGCTATGGCTACACCTTC. Residues: CASSDSAGYGYTF.

The rearrangement joins TRBV15 to TRBJ1-2, with D possibly being TRBD1 (5 bases). Trimming removed 2 bases from V and 2 bases from J, with 15 bases in between. Germline values: CDR1 LNHNV, CDR2 YYDKDF (reference sequence). This CDR3 has 16 amino acids. CDR3 loop: CATSRIFQGGNYGYTF. CDR3 bases: TGTGCCACCAGCAGAATCTTTCAGGGAGGGAACTATGGCTACACCTTC.

The V gene is TRBV4-3, the J gene TRBJ2-7; the D gene is possibly TRBD1 (5 bases). Trimming took off 1 base at V and 0 bases at J, with 7 bases between the two ends. The CDR3 has 14 residues. The germline gives CDR1 LGHNA, CDR2 YSLEER. The CDR3 sequence: CASSQGTSSYEQYF. Written as DNA, the CDR3 is TGCGCCAGCAGCCAAGGGACAAGCTCCTACGAGCAGTACTTC.

The chain joins TRBV11-3 to TRBJ2-7, with a tentative D call TRBD2 (6 bases). This CDR3 comprises 16 residues. Trimming took 4 bases from V and 5 from J, leaving 21 bases between them. Germline CDR1 is SGHNT and CDR2 is YENEEA. CDR3 coding DNA: TGTGCCAGCAGCTCCATTAGGTGGACTATAGGAGACGAGCAGTACTTC. Translating it yields CASSSIRWTIGDEQYF.

CDR3 in amino acids: CASSQRREETQYF. Here the CDR3 DNA reads TGTGCCAGCAGCCAAAGACGGGAAGAGACCCAGTACTTC. This chain connects TRBV7-2 to TRBJ2-5; D not resolved. This CDR3 spans 13 amino acids. V shed 5 bases and J shed 3 bases, with 10 bases lying between them. CDR1 is SGHTA and CDR2 is FQGNSA in the germline V gene.

This clonotype has only a few counts. This chain uses TRBV20-1 with TRBJ1-2, with a weak D call TRBD1 (5 bases). Between the trimmed V and J ends, which lost 0 bases and 8 bases, there was a span of 16 bases. This CDR3 spans 14 amino acids. CDR1 is DFQATT, CDR2 SNEGSKA, per germline (reference sequence). Written as DNA, the CDR3 is TGCAGTGCTAGAGATTTGTCCAGGGTGGTGGGCTACACCTTC. Encoded protein: CSARDLSRVVGYTF.

This rearrangement joins TRBV10-2 to TRBJ1-2; 8 nucleotides match TRBD1. V lost 3 bases and J lost 4; bases outside the gene matches: 1. CDR1 is WSHSY, CDR2 SAAADI, per germline. CDR3 size: 13 residues. In DNA, the CDR3 is TGCGCCAGCAGTGATACAGGGGGCTATGGCTACACCTTC. This encodes CASSDTGGYGYTF.

The V call is TRBV15, the J call TRBJ2-2; 8 positions match TRBD2. Germline CDR1 and CDR2: LNHNV and YYDKDF (reference sequence). V trimming: 1 base; J trimming: 7 bases; junction bases outside the gene matches: 14. This CDR3 spans 18 amino acids. CDR3 DNA sequence: TGTGCCACCAGCAGAGCATACAAAGCGGGAGATTTAATCGGGGAGCTGTTTTTT. It yields the protein CATSRAYKAGDLIGELFF.

This clonotype has a handful of counts. The DNA of the CDR3 is TGTGCCACCCAAGAAGCCACCGGGGAGCTGTTTTTT. It codes for CATQEATGELFF. The chain recombines TRBV15 with TRBJ2-2; no reliable D call. This CDR3 is 12 amino acids long. Germline V gene data show CDR1 as LNHNV and CDR2 as YYDKDF (reference sequence). Trimming took off 8 bases at V and 4 bases at J, with 8 bases between the two ends.

The chain couples TRBV7-2 to TRBJ2-1, with no clear D. V shed 5 bases and J shed 11 bases, with 25 bases lying between them. Germline values: CDR1 SGHTA, CDR2 FQGNSA. This CDR3 region has 16 residues. CDR3 nucleotides: TGTGCCAGCAGCCAAACTACTCACCCCCAGCAGGTTCAGCAGTTCTTC. It is translated as CASSQTTHPQQVQQFF. Based on the CDR3 plus reference TRBV7-2 and TRBJ2-1, the full variable domain is GAGVSQSPSNKVTEKGKDVELRCDPISGHTALYWYRQSLGQGLEFLIYFQGNSAPDKSGLPSDRFSAERTGGSVSTLTIQRTQQEDSAVYLCASSQTTHPQQVQQFFGPGTRLTVL.

This chain links TRBV20-1 with TRBJ2-1, with D possibly being TRBD2 (5 bases). This CDR3 has 13 amino acids. CDR1 and CDR2 from the germline V gene are DFQATT and SNEGSKA (reference sequence). Deletions cut 8 bases from V and 3 bases from J, with 14 bases between. In nucleotides, the CDR3 is TGCAGTCCAAAAGAGGGCAACTACAATGAGCAGTTCTTC. Encoded protein: CSPKEGNYNEQFF.

The V call is TRBV7-9, the J call TRBJ1-1; D perhaps matches TRBD1 (6 bases). The CDR3 covers 13 residues. CDR1 and CDR2 (germline): SEHNR, FQNEAQ (reference sequence). V was pared by 1 base and J by 5 bases, with 8 bases between. The CDR3 DNA reads as TGTGCCAGCAGCTTAGATACAGGGACTGAAGCTTTCTTT. Protein product: CASSLDTGTEAFF.

The chain has TRBV19 and TRBJ2-3; possible D gene TRBD1, 6 bases. V was cut by 6 bases and J by 2 bases, with 9 bases left in between. The CDR3 covers 13 residues. CDR1 is LNHDA and CDR2 is SQIVND in the germline V gene (reference sequence). The CDR3 nucleotides read TGTGCCAGTAGGGACAGTCCCACAGATACGCAGTATTTT. Translated, it gives CASRDSPTDTQYF.

This rearrangement joins TRBV4-1 to TRBJ1-3; 8 positions agree with TRBD1. Germline CDR1 MGHRA, CDR2 YSYEKL. The junction had 4 bases not matched to a gene; V was cut back by 3 bases and J by 6 bases. This CDR3 region has 14 residues. CDR3 DNA: TGCGCCAGCAGCCACTGGACAGGGTTAAACACCATATATTTT. The encoded protein is CASSHWTGLNTIYF.

This clonotype was picked up a small number of times. CDR3 protein: CASRMAWGRGAGELFF. CDR3 coding DNA: TGTGCCAGCAGAATGGCGTGGGGCAGGGGGGCCGGGGAGCTGTTTTTT. The chain couples TRBV5-6 to TRBJ2-2; possibly TRBD1 for D (7 bases). This CDR3 comprises 16 residues. Germline V gene lookup returns CDR1 SGHDT and CDR2 YYEEEE. V shed 5 bases and J shed 6 bases, with 20 bases lying between them. The full variable domain, rest sourced from reference TRBV5-6 and TRBJ2-2, is DAGVTQSPTHLIKTRGQQVTLRCSPKSGHDTVSWYQQALGQGPQFIFQYYEEEERQRGNFPDRFSGHQFPNYSSELNVNALLLGDSALYLCASRMAWGRGAGELFFGEGSRLTVL.

This clonotype was seen a few times. The rearrangement joins TRBV20-1 to TRBJ1-5; D gene unclear. In germline, CDR1 is DFQATT, CDR2 SNEGSKA (reference sequence). V was pared by 3 bases and J by 4 bases, with 7 bases between. The CDR3 sequence is 12 residues long. This CDR3 reads CSARRVNQPQHF. Here the CDR3 DNA reads TGCAGTGCTAGGCGAGTAAATCAGCCCCAGCATTTT.

This chain uses TRBV2 with TRBJ1-2; D gene uncertain. In germline, CDR1 is SNHLY, CDR2 FYNNEI. V lost 8 bases and J 6 bases, leaving 13 bases between the germline ends. This CDR3 has 12 residues. The CDR3 loop reads CASSRRLDGYTF. CDR3 DNA: TGTGCCAGCTCGAGACGTCTAGATGGCTACACCTTC.

This clonotype has only a few counts. This chain uses TRBV6-5 with TRBJ1-2; D call uncertain. Germline loops: CDR1 MNHEY, CDR2 SVGAGI. V was pared by 2 bases and J by 2 bases, with 12 bases between. This CDR3 comprises 15 residues. DNA of the CDR3: TGTGCCAGCAGTTACGTATCGAGAATCAACTATGGCTACACCTTC. It codes for CASSYVSRINYGYTF.

V usage is TRBV11-2 and J usage is TRBJ2-5; unclear D gene. Trimming took off 4 bases at V and 7 bases at J, with 25 bases between the two ends. Germline values: CDR1 SGHAT, CDR2 FQNNGV. The CDR3 has 17 residues. The CDR3 DNA is TGTGCCAGCAGCTCCCTCAAAGGGCAGCGTACCGATTGGACCCAGTACTTC. It is translated as CASSSLKGQRTDWTQYF.

The sample holds one count of this clonotype. This chain connects TRBV19 to TRBJ1-2; D not certain. The CDR3 length is 13 residues. Per germline, CDR1 LNHDA and CDR2 SQIVND (reference sequence). V was cut by 3 bases and J by 3 bases, with 8 bases left in between. The DNA for the CDR3 is TGTGCCAGTAGTATCCATGGGGACTATGGCTACACCTTC. It specifies CASSIHGDYGYTF.

The chain employs TRBV6-1 and TRBJ1-6; D uncertain. CDR3 length: 13 amino acids. Looked up from germline, CDR1 is MNHNS and CDR2 is SASEGT. Between the trimmed V and J ends, which lost 11 bases and 10 bases, there was a span of 18 bases. This CDR3 is CAGRTAVGSPLHF. CDR3 DNA: TGTGCCGGACGTACCGCAGTGGGGTCACCCCTCCACTTT.

Note on this clonotype: The junction shows a germline mismatch at one end, possibly a read error. CDR3 coding DNA: TGTGCTAGCAGCCAGACAGGGAACCAAGAGACCCAGTACTTC. It translates to CASSQTGNQETQYF. V is TRBV7-7 and J is TRBJ2-5; TRBD1 aligns across 7 bases. The CDR3 totals 14 residues. CDR1 is SSHAT and CDR2 is FNYEAQ in the germline V gene (reference sequence).

The genes are TRBV6-1 and TRBJ1-5; TRBD1 might be the D (5 bases). The germline V gene encodes CDR1 MNHNS and CDR2 SASEGT. This CDR3 is 12 amino acids long. Trimming removed 8 bases from V and 5 bases from J, with 10 bases in between. The CDR3 loop is CASSQGHQPQHF. DNA for the CDR3: TGTGCCAGCTCTCAGGGCCATCAGCCCCAGCATTTT.

The chain couples TRBV6-5 to TRBJ2-7; D is perhaps TRBD2 (5 bases). CDR3 size: 14 residues. Germline CDR1 MNHEY, CDR2 SVGAGI. Trimming took 0 bases from V and 6 from J, leaving 12 bases between them. CDR3 sequence: CASSYSPGNVEQYF. The CDR3 nucleotides read TGTGCCAGCAGTTACTCGCCCGGGAACGTCGAGCAGTACTTC.

This chain links TRBV20-1 with TRBJ1-2; TRBD1 might be the D (6 bases). V gave up 7 bases and J gave up 0 bases, with 9 bases separating them. CDR1 is DFQATT, CDR2 SNEGSKA, per germline (reference sequence). This CDR3 comprises 12 residues. CDR3 DNA: TGCAGTGTGAGGGGGGCTAACTATGGCTACACCTTC. Translation: CSVRGANYGYTF.

This rearrangement joins TRBV4-3 to TRBJ1-2, with 7 bases aligning to TRBD1. J was trimmed by 2 bases and V by 3 bases; bases with no gene match: 3. Germline CDR1 reads LGHNA; CDR2 reads YSLEER. This CDR3 region has 14 residues. CDR3 amino acids: CASSHLTGNYGYTF. CDR3 in DNA: TGCGCCAGCAGCCACTTGACAGGGAACTATGGCTACACCTTC.

V gene TRBV20-1 combines with J gene TRBJ1-5; possibly TRBD1 for D (5 bases). Per the germline V gene, CDR1 is DFQATT and CDR2 is SNEGSKA (reference sequence). The CDR3 contains 15 residues. Trimming took off 1 base at V and 4 bases at J, with 14 bases between the two ends. The CDR3 coding sequence is TGCAGTGCTAGAGTGGGAGGGGCCCCGAATCAGCCCCAGCATTTT. This encodes CSARVGGAPNQPQHF.